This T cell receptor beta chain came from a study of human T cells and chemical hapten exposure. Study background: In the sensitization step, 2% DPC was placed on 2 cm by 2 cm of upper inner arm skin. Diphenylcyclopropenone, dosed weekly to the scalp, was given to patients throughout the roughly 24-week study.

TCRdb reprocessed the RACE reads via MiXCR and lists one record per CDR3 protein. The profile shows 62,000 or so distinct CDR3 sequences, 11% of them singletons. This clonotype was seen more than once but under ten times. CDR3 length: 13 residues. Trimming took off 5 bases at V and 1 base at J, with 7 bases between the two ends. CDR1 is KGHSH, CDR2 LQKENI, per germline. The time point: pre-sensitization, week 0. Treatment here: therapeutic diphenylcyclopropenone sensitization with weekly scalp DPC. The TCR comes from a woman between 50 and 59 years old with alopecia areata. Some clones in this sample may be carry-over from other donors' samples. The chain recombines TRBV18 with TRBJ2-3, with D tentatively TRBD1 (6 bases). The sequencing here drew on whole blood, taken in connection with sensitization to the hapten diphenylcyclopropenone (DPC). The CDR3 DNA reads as TGTGCCAGCTCATCAGGGGGCACAGATACGCAGTATTTT. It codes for CASSSGGTDTQYF. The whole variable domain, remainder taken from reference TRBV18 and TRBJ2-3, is NAGVMQNPRHLVRRRGQEARLRCSPMKGHSHVYWYRQLPEEGLKFMVYLQKENIIDESGMPKERFSAEFPKEGPSILRIQQVVRGDSAAYFCASSSGGTDTQYFGPGTRLTVL.